This T cell receptor (beta chain) is drawn from a study of OX40 agonist ivuxolimab in advanced cancers. Study outcomes and limitations: CD4+ and CD8+ blood T cells expanded clonally by week 6 at 0.1 to 3.0 mg/kg. More expanded clones were found, on average, in CD8+ than in CD4+ T cells.

This table comes from immunoSEQ multiplex PCR, and its TCRdb copy is limited to in-frame clones, with some not included. The sample has 20,000 to 25,000 clones; approximately 83% are singletons. This clone came up a few times. Its antigen is currently unknown. Sequenced here: CD4+ or CD8+ T cells sorted from blood, sampled in a trial of the OX40 agonist ivuxolimab. This sequence originates from an adult with an advanced solid tumor such as melanoma, head and neck, liver or kidney cancer.

This chain's CDR3 is CASSWDRGTYEQYF. The CDR3 nucleotides read TGTGCCAGCAGTTGGGACAGGGGAACCTACGAGCAGTACTTC. The chain combines TRBV5-4 with TRBJ2-7; 10 bases match TRBD1. The CDR3 covers 14 residues. Looked up from germline, CDR1 is SGHNT and CDR2 is YYREEE (reference sequence). Trimming cost V 5 bases and J 2 bases; bases outside gene matches: 4.